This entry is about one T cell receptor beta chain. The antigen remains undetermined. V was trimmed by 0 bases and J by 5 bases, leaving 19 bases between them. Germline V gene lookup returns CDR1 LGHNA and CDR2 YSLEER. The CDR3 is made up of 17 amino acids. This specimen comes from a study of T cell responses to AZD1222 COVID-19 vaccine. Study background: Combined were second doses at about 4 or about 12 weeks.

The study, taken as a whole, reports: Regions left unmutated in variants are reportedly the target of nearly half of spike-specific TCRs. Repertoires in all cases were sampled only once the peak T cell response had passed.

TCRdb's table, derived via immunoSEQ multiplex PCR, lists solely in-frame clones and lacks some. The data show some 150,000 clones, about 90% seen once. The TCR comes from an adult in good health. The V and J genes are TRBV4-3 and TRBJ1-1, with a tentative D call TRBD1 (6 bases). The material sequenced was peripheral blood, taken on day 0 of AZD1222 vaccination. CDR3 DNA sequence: TGCGCCAGCAGCCAAGAATGGCAAGGGGAAGGGGGGACTGAAGCTTTCTTT. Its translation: CASSQEWQGEGGTEAFF.